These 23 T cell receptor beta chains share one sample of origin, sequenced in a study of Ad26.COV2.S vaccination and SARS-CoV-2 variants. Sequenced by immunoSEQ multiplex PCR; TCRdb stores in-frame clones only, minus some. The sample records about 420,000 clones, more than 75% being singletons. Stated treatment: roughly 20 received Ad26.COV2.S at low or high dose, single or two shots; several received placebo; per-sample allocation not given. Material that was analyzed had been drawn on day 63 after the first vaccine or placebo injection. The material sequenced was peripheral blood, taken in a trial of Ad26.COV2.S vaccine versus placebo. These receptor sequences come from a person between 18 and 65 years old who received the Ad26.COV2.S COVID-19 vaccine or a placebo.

CDR3 coding DNA: TGTGCCAGCAGCACAATAGCGGGGGGGAGCTCCTACGAGCAGTACTTC. It codes for CASSTIAGGSSYEQYF. The genes are TRBV21-1 and TRBJ2-7; TRBD2 is the table's D call and was not checked against the DNA. TRBV21-1 is classified as a pseudogene. The CDR3 sequence is 16 residues long.

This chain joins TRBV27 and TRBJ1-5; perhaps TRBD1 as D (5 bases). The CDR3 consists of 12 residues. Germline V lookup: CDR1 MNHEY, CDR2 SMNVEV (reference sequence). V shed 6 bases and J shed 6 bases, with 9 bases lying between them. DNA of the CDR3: TGTGCCAGCAGCTTCGGGGGTCAGCCCCAGCATTTT. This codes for CASSFGGQPQHF.

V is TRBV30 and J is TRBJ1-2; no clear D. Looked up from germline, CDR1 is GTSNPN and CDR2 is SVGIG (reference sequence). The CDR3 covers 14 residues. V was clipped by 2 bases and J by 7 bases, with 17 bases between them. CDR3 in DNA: TGTGCCTGGAGTCGCCTCCAGAACTCGGGTGGCTACACCTTC. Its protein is CAWSRLQNSGGYTF. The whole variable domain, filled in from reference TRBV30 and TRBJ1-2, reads SQTIHQWPATLVQPVGSPLSLECTVEGTSNPNLYWYRQAAGRGLQLLFYSVGIGQISSEVPQNLSASRPQDRQFILSSKKLLLSDSGFYLCAWSRLQNSGGYTFGSGTRLTVV.

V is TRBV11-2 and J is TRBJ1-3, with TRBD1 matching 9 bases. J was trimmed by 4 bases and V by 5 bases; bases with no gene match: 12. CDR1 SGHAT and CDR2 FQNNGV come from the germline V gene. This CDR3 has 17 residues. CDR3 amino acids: CASSLTDRGFLGNTIYF. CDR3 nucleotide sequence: TGTGCCAGCAGCCTCACGGACAGGGGATTTTTGGGAAACACCATATATTTT.

This chain's CDR3 is CASSLQLGQGPEAFF. CDR3 sequence (DNA): TGTGCCAGCAGCTTGCAATTGGGGCAGGGCCCTGAAGCTTTCTTT. The J gene is TRBJ1-1, the V gene TRBV5-4; TRBD1 might be the D (5 bases). The CDR3 sequence is 15 residues long. Germline V CDR1 and CDR2: SGHNT, YYREEE (reference sequence). V was pared by 1 base and J by 6 bases, with 16 bases between.

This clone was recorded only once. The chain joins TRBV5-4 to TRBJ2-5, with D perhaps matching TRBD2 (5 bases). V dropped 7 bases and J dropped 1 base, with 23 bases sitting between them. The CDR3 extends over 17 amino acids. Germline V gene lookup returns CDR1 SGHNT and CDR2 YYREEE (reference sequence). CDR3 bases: TGTGCCAGCCATTCCCTGAGGGCAAGCCGCTTCCAAGAGACCCAGTACTTC. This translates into CASHSLRASRFQETQYF.

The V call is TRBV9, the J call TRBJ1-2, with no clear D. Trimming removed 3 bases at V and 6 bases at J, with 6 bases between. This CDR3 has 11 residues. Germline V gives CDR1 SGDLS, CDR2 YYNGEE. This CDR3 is CASSAENGYTF. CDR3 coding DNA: TGTGCCAGCAGCGCGGAGAATGGCTACACCTTC.

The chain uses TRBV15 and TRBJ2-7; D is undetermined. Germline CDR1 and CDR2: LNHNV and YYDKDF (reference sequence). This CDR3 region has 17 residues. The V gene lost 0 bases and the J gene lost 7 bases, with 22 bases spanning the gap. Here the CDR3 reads CATSRDRPARKMWEQYF. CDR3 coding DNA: TGTGCCACCAGCAGAGATCGCCCAGCGAGGAAAATGTGGGAGCAGTACTTC.

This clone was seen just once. CDR3 bases: TGTGCCAGCAGCGCGGGACAGGGATTTAATGAGCAGTTCTTC. Translating gives CASSAGQGFNEQFF. The chain employs TRBV5-5 and TRBJ2-1, with 9 bases aligning to TRBD1. The CDR3 has 14 amino acids. V gave up 4 bases and J gave up 7 bases; unmatched junction bases: 6. The V gene's germline CDR1 is SGHKS and CDR2 YYEKEE (reference sequence).

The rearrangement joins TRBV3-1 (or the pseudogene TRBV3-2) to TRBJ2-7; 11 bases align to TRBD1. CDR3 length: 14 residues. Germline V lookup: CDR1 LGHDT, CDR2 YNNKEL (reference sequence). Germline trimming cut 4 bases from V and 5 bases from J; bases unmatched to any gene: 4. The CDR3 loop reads CASSPGQGADEQYF. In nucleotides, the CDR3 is TGTGCCAGCAGCCCTGGACAGGGGGCCGACGAGCAGTACTTC.

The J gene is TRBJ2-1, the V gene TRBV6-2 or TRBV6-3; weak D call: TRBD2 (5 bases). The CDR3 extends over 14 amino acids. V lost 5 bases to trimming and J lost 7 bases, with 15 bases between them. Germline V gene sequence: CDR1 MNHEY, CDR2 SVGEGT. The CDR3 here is CASSRDVMGNEQFF. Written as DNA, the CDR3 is TGTGCCAGCAGTCGGGATGTAATGGGGAATGAGCAGTTCTTC.

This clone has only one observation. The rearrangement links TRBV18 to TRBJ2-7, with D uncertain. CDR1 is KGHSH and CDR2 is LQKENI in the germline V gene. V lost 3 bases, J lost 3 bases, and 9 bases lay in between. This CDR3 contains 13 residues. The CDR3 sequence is CASSPADRYEQYF. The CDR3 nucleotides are TGTGCCAGCTCACCGGCGGACCGCTACGAGCAGTACTTC.

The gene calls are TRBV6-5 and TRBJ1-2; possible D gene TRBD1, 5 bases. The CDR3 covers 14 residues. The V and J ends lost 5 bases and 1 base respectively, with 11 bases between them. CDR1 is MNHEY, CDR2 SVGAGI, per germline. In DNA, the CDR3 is TGTGCCAGCAGTCGACAGAATATTAACTATGGCTACACCTTC. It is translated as CASSRQNINYGYTF.

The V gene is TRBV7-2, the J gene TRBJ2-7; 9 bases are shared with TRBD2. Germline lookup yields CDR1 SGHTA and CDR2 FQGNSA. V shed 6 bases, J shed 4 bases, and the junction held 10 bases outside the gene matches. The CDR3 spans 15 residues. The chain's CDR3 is CASRPGGGGDYEQYF. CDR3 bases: TGTGCCAGCAGGCCCGGCGGCGGGGGGGATTACGAGCAGTACTTC.

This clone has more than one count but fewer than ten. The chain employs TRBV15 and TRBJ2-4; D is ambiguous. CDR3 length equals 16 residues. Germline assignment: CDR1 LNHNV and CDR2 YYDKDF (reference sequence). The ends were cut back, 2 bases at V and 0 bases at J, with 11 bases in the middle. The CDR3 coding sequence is TGTGCCACCAGCAGAACACAACAGAGAGCCAAAAACATTCAGTACTTC. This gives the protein CATSRTQQRAKNIQYF.

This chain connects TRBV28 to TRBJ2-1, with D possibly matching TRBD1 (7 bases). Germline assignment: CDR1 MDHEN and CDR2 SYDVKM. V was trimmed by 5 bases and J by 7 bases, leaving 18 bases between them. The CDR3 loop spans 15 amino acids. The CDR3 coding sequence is TGTGCCAGCAGTACCCAGGGGGGTCCGGGGAATGAGCAGTTCTTC. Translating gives CASSTQGGPGNEQFF.

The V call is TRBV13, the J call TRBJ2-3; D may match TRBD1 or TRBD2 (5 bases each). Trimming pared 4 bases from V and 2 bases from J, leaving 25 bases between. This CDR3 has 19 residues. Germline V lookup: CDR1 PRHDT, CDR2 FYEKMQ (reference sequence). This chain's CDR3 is CASSYGTKRDFFFTDTQYF. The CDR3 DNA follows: TGTGCCAGCAGCTACGGGACCAAGAGAGATTTTTTTTTCACAGATACGCAGTATTTT.

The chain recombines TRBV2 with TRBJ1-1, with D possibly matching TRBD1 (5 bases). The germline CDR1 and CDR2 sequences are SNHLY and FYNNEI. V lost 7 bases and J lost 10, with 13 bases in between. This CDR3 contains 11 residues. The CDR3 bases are TGTGCCAGCACGATGGGGGGGGTAGCTTTCTTT. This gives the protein CASTMGGVAFF.

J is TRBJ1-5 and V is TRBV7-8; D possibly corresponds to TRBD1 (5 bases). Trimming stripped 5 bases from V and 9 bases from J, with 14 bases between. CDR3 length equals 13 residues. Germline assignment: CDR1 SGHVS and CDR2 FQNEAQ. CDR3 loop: CASSPWDRGPQHF. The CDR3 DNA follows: TGTGCCAGCAGCCCTTGGGACCGAGGGCCCCAGCATTTT.

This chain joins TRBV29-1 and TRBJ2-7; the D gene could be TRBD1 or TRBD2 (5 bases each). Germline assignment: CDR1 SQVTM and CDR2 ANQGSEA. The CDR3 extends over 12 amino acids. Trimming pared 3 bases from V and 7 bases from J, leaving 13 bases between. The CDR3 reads CSVEGTLGEQYF. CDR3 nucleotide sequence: TGCAGCGTTGAGGGGACGTTGGGGGAGCAGTACTTC.

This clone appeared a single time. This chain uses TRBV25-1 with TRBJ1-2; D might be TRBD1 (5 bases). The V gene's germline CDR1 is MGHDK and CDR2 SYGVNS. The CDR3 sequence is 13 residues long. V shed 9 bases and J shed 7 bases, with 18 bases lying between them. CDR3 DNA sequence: TGTGCCAGGGCCGGGGGGGGTCAGAGTGGCTACACCTTC. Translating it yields CARAGGGQSGYTF.

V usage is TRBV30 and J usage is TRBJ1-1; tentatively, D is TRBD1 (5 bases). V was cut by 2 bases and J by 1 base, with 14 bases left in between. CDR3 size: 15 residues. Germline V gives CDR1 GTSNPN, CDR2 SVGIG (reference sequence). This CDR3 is CAWSPGTRGNTEAFF. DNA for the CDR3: TGTGCCTGGAGTCCCGGGACGCGAGGGAACACTGAAGCTTTCTTT.

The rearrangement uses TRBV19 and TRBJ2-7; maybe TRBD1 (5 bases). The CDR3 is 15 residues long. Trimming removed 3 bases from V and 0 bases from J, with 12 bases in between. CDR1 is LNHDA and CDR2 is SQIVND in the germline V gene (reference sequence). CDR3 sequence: CASSISRASSYEQYF. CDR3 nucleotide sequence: TGTGCCAGTAGTATCAGCAGGGCGAGCTCCTACGAGCAGTACTTC.